This T cell receptor beta chain derives from a study of shared clonotypes between healthy human individuals. This CDR3 contains 12 residues. Germline assignment: CDR1 LGHNA and CDR2 YNFKEQ. Trimming took off 0 bases at V and 9 bases at J, with 6 bases between the two ends. Data came from immunoSEQ multiplex PCR; TCRdb stores just in-frame clones and leaves some out. The sample yields roughly 300,000 clones, around 67% seen once. Study-wide points: What rarefaction showed was incomplete sorted-subset sequencing despite large depth. Among donors, clonotype sharing was expected to be affected by sequencing depth.

On this clone itself: As yet, its antigen is unknown.

This rearrangement joins TRBV4-2 to TRBJ2-1, with D uncertain. The clonotype comes from a man aged 30 to 39 in good health. The sequencing input was memory CD4+ T cells sorted from blood. Indicated subset: CD45RA-negative fraction. The CDR3 DNA follows: TGTGCCAGCAGCCAAGAAATGGGTGAGCAGTTCTTC. Protein: CASSQEMGEQFF.